These 27 T cell receptor beta chains originate from one sample sequenced in a study of cytotoxic CD8 clonotypes in ibrutinib-treated CLL. TCRdb's copy holds only in-frame clones and misses some; the assay was immunoSEQ multiplex PCR. Seen here are 250,000 to 350,000 clones, approximately 76% observed once, and the top ten hold around 6%. Sequencing was performed on PBMCs, taken at disease progression, from a patient treated with ibrutinib. The receptors were sampled from a human donor with chronic lymphocytic leukemia.

The chain links TRBV28 to TRBJ1-1; D remains unclear. Per the germline V gene, CDR1 is MDHEN and CDR2 is SYDVKM. Trimming pared 6 bases from V and 4 bases from J, leaving 15 bases between. This CDR3 has 14 residues. CDR3 in amino acids: CASSPEASLTEAFF. CDR3 nucleotide sequence: TGTGCCAGCAGCCCCGAAGCGTCCCTCACTGAAGCTTTCTTT.

The CDR3 reads CASSQGERYGYTF. Here the CDR3 DNA reads TGTGCCAGCAGCCAAGGGGAGCGCTATGGCTACACCTTC. This chain connects TRBV14 to TRBJ1-2; no reliable D call. The CDR3 contains 13 residues. V was pared by 1 base and J by 4 bases, with 7 bases between. From germline, CDR1 is SGHDN and CDR2 FVKESK.

The chain combines TRBV6-5 with TRBJ1-1; D is possibly TRBD1 (5 bases). Looked up from germline, CDR1 is MNHEY and CDR2 is SVGAGI. Trimming left V 5 bases short and J 2 bases short, with 9 bases between. CDR3 length: 13 amino acids. CDR3 residues: CASSLRVNTEAFF. DNA of the CDR3: TGTGCCAGCAGTCTCAGGGTAAACACTGAAGCTTTCTTT.

The chain is built from TRBV28 and TRBJ2-1; D unresolved. V gave up 8 bases and J gave up 4 bases, with 12 bases separating them. The CDR3 sequence is 13 residues long. The germline V gene has CDR1 MDHEN and CDR2 SYDVKM. The CDR3 bases are TGTGCCAGCCGATGGCCCCGATACAATGAGCAGTTCTTC. Translated, it gives CASRWPRYNEQFF.

The chain has TRBV5-1 and TRBJ1-4; perhaps TRBD1 as D (5 bases). V was cut by 1 base and J by 8 bases, with 6 bases left in between. The germline V gene encodes CDR1 SGHRS and CDR2 YFSETQ. CDR3 size: 12 residues. In DNA form, the CDR3 reads TGCGCCAGCAGCTTGCAGGGCGAAAAACTGTTTTTT. It yields the protein CASSLQGEKLFF.

The chain carries TRBV9 and TRBJ2-1; D is ambiguous. CDR1 is SGDLS and CDR2 is YYNGEE in the germline V gene. V was shortened by 0 bases and J by 8 bases, with 9 bases between the two germline ends. The CDR3 totals 13 residues. The chain's CDR3 is CASSVVHGYEQFF. In DNA, the CDR3 is TGTGCCAGCAGCGTAGTACACGGATATGAGCAGTTCTTC.

The sample holds a few counts of this clone. The chain recombines TRBV2 with TRBJ1-6; 7 bases match TRBD1. Per germline, CDR1 SNHLY and CDR2 FYNNEI. The CDR3 runs 16 residues. V trimming: 1 base; J trimming: 7 bases; junction bases outside the gene matches: 7. Here the CDR3 reads CASSEVSGGYNSPLHF. In DNA, the CDR3 is TGTGCCAGCAGTGAAGTTTCAGGGGGTTACAATTCACCCCTCCACTTT. The full variable domain, its missing parts supplied by reference TRBV2 and TRBJ1-6, is EPEVTQTPSHQVTQMGQEVILRCVPISNHLYFYWYRQILGQKVEFLVSFYNNEISEKSEIFDDQFSVERPDGSNFTLKIRSTKLEDSAMYFCASSEVSGGYNSPLHFGNGTRLTVT.

There are a few counts of this clone. J is TRBJ1-4 and V is TRBV6-5, with D possibly matching TRBD1 (5 bases). Germline CDR1 and CDR2: MNHEY and SVGAGI. The CDR3 loop spans 14 amino acids. V lost 6 bases and J lost 13, with 21 bases in between. The CDR3 is CASRPALGGEGLFF. The CDR3 coding sequence is TGTGCCAGCAGACCCGCATTGGGAGGGGAGGGACTGTTTTTT.

This clone was picked up a small number of times. The genes are TRBV14 and TRBJ2-7; 8 nucleotides line up with TRBD2. From germline, CDR1 is SGHDN and CDR2 FVKESK. V gave up 0 bases and J gave up 2 bases; unmatched junction bases: 3. The CDR3 covers 15 residues. As DNA, the CDR3 is TGTGCCAGCAGCCAAGAAGCGGGAGTTGCCTACGAGCAGTACTTC. This codes for CASSQEAGVAYEQYF.

This chain joins TRBV7-8 and TRBJ2-7; D is possibly TRBD2 (6 bases). V gave up 2 bases and J gave up 3 bases, with 14 bases separating them. Germline-derived CDR1 and CDR2 are SGHVS and FQNEAQ. This CDR3 spans 15 amino acids. The CDR3 region is CASSLLGGNSYEQYF. The CDR3 DNA follows: TGTGCCAGCAGCTTACTAGGCGGGAATAGCTACGAGCAGTACTTC.

The chain employs TRBV18 and TRBJ2-1; 10 bases align to TRBD2. Germline V lookup: CDR1 KGHSH, CDR2 LQKENI. J was trimmed by 10 bases and V by 8 bases; bases with no gene match: 5. The CDR3 extends over 12 amino acids. CDR3 sequence reads: CASQREGPEQFF. Here the CDR3 DNA reads TGTGCCAGCCAGCGGGAGGGCCCCGAGCAGTTCTTC.

The chain combines TRBV29-1 with TRBJ2-3, with 8 bases fitting TRBD1. Germline loops: CDR1 SQVTM, CDR2 ANQGSEA. Trimming at V came to 7 bases and at J to 5 bases, leaving 8 bases not matched to a gene. The CDR3 covers 13 residues. CDR3 DNA: TGCAGCGGAAGGACAGGGTTTAGAGATACGCAGTATTTT. It codes for CSGRTGFRDTQYF.

CDR3 in amino acids: CASSFRNTETQYF. CDR3 DNA: TGTGCCAGCAGTTTTCGAAACACTGAGACCCAGTACTTC. This chain joins TRBV28 and TRBJ2-5; D not resolved. The V end lost 3 bases, the J end lost 5 bases, and 10 bases lay between the germline ends. The germline CDR1 and CDR2 sequences are MDHEN and SYDVKM. CDR3 length: 13 amino acids.

This clone was seen a handful of times. V usage is TRBV19 and J usage is TRBJ2-2; D call uncertain. The germline V gene encodes CDR1 LNHDA and CDR2 SQIVND (reference sequence). This CDR3 is 12 amino acids long. V was clipped by 5 bases and J by 6 bases, with 7 bases between them. CDR3 in DNA: TGTGCCAGTAGTGATTGGGCCGGGGAGCTGTTTTTT. This sequence encodes CASSDWAGELFF.

The rearrangement links TRBV6-1 to TRBJ2-7; D tentatively fits TRBD1 or TRBD2 (6 bases each). CDR1 is MNHNS and CDR2 is SASEGT in the germline V gene. This CDR3 is 11 amino acids long. Trimming cost V 4 bases and J 11 bases, with 12 bases left between them. In DNA, the CDR3 is TGTGCCAGCAGTGGGGGGGCCCTTGAGTACTTC. Translating gives CASSGGALEYF.

V and J are TRBV6-5 and TRBJ2-1; 10 nucleotides line up with TRBD2. CDR3 length: 15 residues. Germline lookup yields CDR1 MNHEY and CDR2 SVGAGI. Losses at the gene ends were 5 bases for V and 5 bases for J; bases not matched to a gene: 6. The CDR3 DNA reads TGTGCCAGCAGTCGGACTAGCGGAAGCCACAATGAGCAGTTCTTC. This sequence encodes CASSRTSGSHNEQFF.

The chain joins TRBV13 to TRBJ2-2, with unresolved D. Germline V gene sequence: CDR1 PRHDT, CDR2 FYEKMQ (reference sequence). This CDR3 spans 19 amino acids. V shed 1 base and J shed 4 bases, with 22 bases lying between them. The CDR3: CASSLDGPLLASATGELFF. In DNA, the CDR3 is TGTGCCAGCAGCTTAGATGGGCCCCTCTTGGCTTCTGCCACCGGGGAGCTGTTTTTT.

This clone was picked up a small number of times. The V call is TRBV4-1, the J call TRBJ2-1; D tentatively reads TRBD1 or TRBD2 (6 bases each). The germline V gene has CDR1 MGHRA and CDR2 YSYEKL. The CDR3 spans 14 residues. Between the trimmed V and J ends, which lost 1 base and 9 bases, there was a span of 13 bases. CDR3 sequence (DNA): TGCGCCAGCAGCCAAGTCGGGGGCCCTGGTGAGCAGTTCTTC. This sequence encodes CASSQVGGPGEQFF.

The V gene is TRBV5-1, the J gene TRBJ2-5, with D possibly matching TRBD1 (6 bases). The CDR3 has 13 residues. The germline V gene encodes CDR1 SGHRS and CDR2 YFSETQ. Trimming removed 4 bases from V and 3 bases from J, with 10 bases in between. In DNA form, the CDR3 reads TGCGCCAGCAGCAGAGGGGGTGAAGAGACCCAGTACTTC. Translation gives CASSRGGEETQYF.

This chain connects TRBV7-2 to TRBJ1-2; D is unclear. Between the trimmed V and J ends, which lost 0 bases and 2 bases, there was a span of 7 bases. The CDR3 is 14 amino acids. The germline CDR1 and CDR2 sequences are SGHTA and FQGNSA. For the CDR3, the DNA is TGTGCCAGCAGCTTAGCCCCCCTGAACTATGGCTACACCTTC. Its protein is CASSLAPLNYGYTF.

This chain uses TRBV18 with TRBJ2-5; D unclear. Germline lookup yields CDR1 KGHSH and CDR2 LQKENI. V was clipped by 2 bases and J by 1 base, with 8 bases between them. The CDR3 sequence is 14 residues long. DNA for the CDR3: TGTGCCAGCTCACCAGGGCAGACCCAAGAGACCCAGTACTTC. This encodes CASSPGQTQETQYF.

This clone was observed a single time. The genes are TRBV25-1 and TRBJ2-7; TRBD1 matches 7 bases. J was trimmed by 3 bases and V by 8 bases; bases with no gene match: 4. From germline, CDR1 is MGHDK and CDR2 SYGVNS. The CDR3 consists of 12 residues. CDR3 DNA: TGTGCCAGCGAGACAGGGAACTACGAGCAGTACTTC. Protein product: CASETGNYEQYF.

This clone was found a few times. This rearrangement joins TRBV4-2 to TRBJ2-1, with D maybe TRBD1 (5 bases). V was clipped by 1 base and J by 3 bases, with 10 bases between them. This CDR3 has 15 amino acids. Germline values: CDR1 LGHNA, CDR2 YNFKEQ. DNA of the CDR3: TGTGCCAGCAGCCAAGCCTCGACAGACTACAATGAGCAGTTCTTC. Amino acid sequence: CASSQASTDYNEQFF.

This clone was detected a few times. The V call is TRBV5-1, the J call TRBJ1-6; 7 nucleotides line up with TRBD1. The CDR3 loop spans 15 amino acids. The V gene end was trimmed by 4 bases and the J gene end by 5 bases; junction bases not matched to a gene: 6. Germline V gene sequence: CDR1 SGHRS, CDR2 YFSETQ. The DNA for the CDR3 is TGCGCCAGCAGCACTACCGGGACAGATAATTCACCCCTCCACTTT. Translating it yields CASSTTGTDNSPLHF.

This chain links TRBV27 with TRBJ2-7; D possibly uses TRBD1 or TRBD2 (5 bases each). The CDR3 contains 13 residues. The V gene's germline CDR1 is MNHEY and CDR2 SMNVEV (reference sequence). With 6 bases removed from V and 4 bases from J, the gap between germline ends came to 13 bases. The CDR3 region has the DNA TGTGCCAGCAGCCGCCCTGGGGGATACGAGCAGTACTTC. Amino acid sequence: CASSRPGGYEQYF.

The chain carries TRBV5-4 and TRBJ1-1; D is unresolved. CDR1 is SGHNT and CDR2 is YYREEE in the germline V gene (reference sequence). V lost 4 bases and J lost 1, with 8 bases in between. The CDR3 is 13 amino acids. The CDR3 reads CASSNQPNTEAFF. The DNA for the CDR3 is TGTGCCAGCAGCAATCAACCGAACACTGAAGCTTTCTTT.

J is TRBJ2-1 and V is TRBV25-1; D may match TRBD1 or TRBD2 (5 bases each). The germline V and J ends were trimmed by 5 bases and 4 bases, with 15 bases remaining between them. The CDR3 is 15 amino acids. Per the germline V gene, CDR1 is MGHDK and CDR2 is SYGVNS. The CDR3 loop reads CASSPSEGRYNEQFF. In DNA form, the CDR3 reads TGTGCCAGCAGTCCGAGTGAGGGGCGGTACAATGAGCAGTTCTTC.